This entry features one T cell receptor (beta chain) sequence. The antigen remains undetermined. This sample stems from a study of vaccination and CD4 T cells after COVID-19. Study-level information: Cellular stimulation was performed using overlapping spike peptides derived from SARS-CoV-2, HCoV-NL63, HCoV-OC43 and HCoV-229E.

The treatment was: approximately 9-day PBMC culture with coronavirus spike peptide pools or control peptides (ViraFEST assay). CDR3 length: 14 residues. The V end was cut by 2 bases, the J end by 9 bases, with 14 bases between. Per germline, CDR1 LNHDA and CDR2 SQIVND (reference sequence). Cultured CD4+ T-cell DNA underwent Oncomine TCR Beta short-read sequencing. TCRdb independently ran MiXCR on the PCR reads; one entry per CDR3 protein. The sample lists 14,000 to 15,000 distinct CDR3 sequences, roughly 50% occurring once. This TCR came from a human donor who had recovered from COVID-19. Source material: CD4+ T cells from blood, cultured in vitro. The rearrangement links TRBV19 to TRBJ1-5; D is unresolved. This CDR3 is CASSILSLWAPQHF. The DNA for the CDR3 is TGTGCCAGTAGTATATTGTCTTTGTGGGCGCCCCAGCATTTT.